The source of this T cell receptor beta chain is a study of control samples from healthy donors and cancer patients. The germline V gene encodes CDR1 MNHEY and CDR2 SVGAGI. The CDR3 is 13 amino acids. The V end was cut by 6 bases, the J end by 4 bases, with 13 bases between. TCRdb's table, derived via immunoSEQ multiplex PCR, lists solely in-frame clones and lacks some. The sample holds 150,000 or so clones, about 95% seen once. Input material: PBMCs. V gene TRBV6-5 combines with J gene TRBJ2-7; tentatively, D is TRBD1 (5 bases). The receptor comes from a man aged 55 to 69 with colorectal cancer. The CDR3 spells CASRRQSDYEQYF. The CDR3 coding sequence is TGTGCCAGCAGGCGACAGTCGGATTACGAGCAGTACTTC.